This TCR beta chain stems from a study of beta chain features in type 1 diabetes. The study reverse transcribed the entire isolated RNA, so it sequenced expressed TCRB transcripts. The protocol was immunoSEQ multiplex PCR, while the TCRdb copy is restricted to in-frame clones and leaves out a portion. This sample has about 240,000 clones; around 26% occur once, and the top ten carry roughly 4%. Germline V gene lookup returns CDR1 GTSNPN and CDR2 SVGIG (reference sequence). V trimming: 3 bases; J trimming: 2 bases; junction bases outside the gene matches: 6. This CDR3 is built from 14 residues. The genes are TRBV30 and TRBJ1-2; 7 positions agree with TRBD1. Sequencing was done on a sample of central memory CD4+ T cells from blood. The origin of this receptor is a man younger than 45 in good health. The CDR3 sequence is CAWSGQVGNYGYTF. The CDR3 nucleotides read TGTGCCTGGAGCGGACAGGTTGGAAACTATGGCTACACCTTC.